This passage covers 22 T cell receptor beta chains from one sample sequenced in a study of cytomegalovirus exposure and HLA in healthy donors. PCR used 60 Vbeta primers and 13 Jbeta primers. Clones were sequenced by immunoSEQ multiplex PCR, and TCRdb holds only the in-frame ones, with some missing. The repertoire table contains around 26,000 clones. The sequenced sample consisted of PBMCs. The origin of the receptors is a male donor in good health and CMV-seropositive.

The chain links TRBV6-5 to TRBJ1-3; 7 bases are a match to TRBD1. The CDR3 spans 14 residues. Germline trimming cut 4 bases from V and 0 bases from J; bases unmatched to any gene: 0. The germline V gene has CDR1 MNHEY and CDR2 SVGAGI. The CDR3 spells CASSWTGSGNTIYF. The CDR3 coding sequence is TGTGCCAGCAGTTGGACAGGCTCTGGAAACACCATATATTTT.

The chain uses TRBV6-5 and TRBJ1-1; D call uncertain. Trimming took 6 bases from V and 5 from J, leaving 16 bases between them. The CDR3 consists of 14 residues. From germline, CDR1 is MNHEY and CDR2 SVGAGI. DNA for the CDR3: TGTGCCAGCAGACCCGGACTCGGGAGGACTGAAGCTTTCTTT. Translated: CASRPGLGRTEAFF.

The chain carries TRBV7-8 and TRBJ1-2, with D tentatively TRBD1 (5 bases). V lost 3 bases and J 4 bases, leaving 9 bases between the germline ends. CDR3 length: 13 residues. Germline CDR1 reads SGHVS; CDR2 reads FQNEAQ. Here the CDR3 DNA reads TGTGCCAGCAGCTTTGGGGGGAGCTATGGCTACACCTTC. Protein: CASSFGGSYGYTF.

The chain combines TRBV9 with TRBJ1-5; D remains unclear. Germline lookup yields CDR1 SGDLS and CDR2 YYNGEE. The CDR3 extends over 14 amino acids. With 4 bases removed from V and 4 bases from J, the gap between germline ends came to 12 bases. This CDR3 reads CASSLGYGNQPQHF. The CDR3 DNA reads as TGTGCCAGCAGCCTTGGATACGGGAATCAGCCCCAGCATTTT.

The chain combines TRBV19 with TRBJ1-3, with unresolved D. CDR3 length: 14 residues. The V end was cut by 7 bases, the J end by 0 bases, with 10 bases between. CDR1 is LNHDA and CDR2 is SQIVND in the germline V gene (reference sequence). Written as DNA, the CDR3 is TGTGCCAGTACCCCCCCGGTCTCTGGAAACACCATATATTTT. Translated: CASTPPVSGNTIYF.

This sequence joins TRBV6-5 and TRBJ2-7, with 9 bases matching TRBD1. J lost 3 bases, V lost 7 bases, and 10 bases had no gene match. This CDR3 region has 15 residues. In germline, CDR1 is MNHEY, CDR2 SVGAGI. The CDR3 sequence is CASTPRDRDNYEQYF. CDR3 DNA sequence: TGTGCCAGCACCCCCCGGGACAGGGATAACTACGAGCAGTACTTC.

The rearrangement uses TRBV14 and TRBJ2-7, with 7 nucleotides matching TRBD1. After removal of 5 bases from V and 5 bases from J, the junction contained 6 bases not matched to a gene. Germline CDR1 and CDR2: SGHDN and FVKESK. This CDR3 contains 13 residues. Here the CDR3 DNA reads TGTGCCAGCAGCACGGGACAGATCCACGAGCAGTACTTC. Encoded protein: CASSTGQIHEQYF.

The CDR3 is CASTPEANTEAFF. The CDR3 bases are TGTGCCAGCACCCCTGAGGCGAACACTGAAGCTTTCTTT. The chain carries TRBV6-5 and TRBJ1-1, with unresolved D. The CDR3 sequence is 13 residues long. Per germline, CDR1 MNHEY and CDR2 SVGAGI. Between the trimmed V and J ends, which lost 7 bases and 1 base, there was a span of 10 bases.

As concerns this clone: A junction end diverges from the germline sequence, so it may reflect a read error. This CDR3 reads CASSGTANNGYTF. The DNA of the CDR3 is TGTGCCAGCAGTGGGACAGCTAACAATGGCTACACCTTC. The chain recombines TRBV2 with TRBJ1-2, with a tentative D call TRBD1 (6 bases). From germline, CDR1 is SNHLY and CDR2 FYNNEI. The CDR3 is made up of 13 amino acids.

The chain recombines TRBV6-6 with TRBJ2-3; D may be TRBD1 (6 bases). Per germline, CDR1 MNHNY and CDR2 SVGAGI (reference sequence). The CDR3 contains 14 residues. V was shortened by 6 bases and J by 2 bases, with 12 bases between the two germline ends. Here the CDR3 DNA reads TGTGCCAGCAGCCGACAGGTATCCACAGATACGCAGTATTTT. Protein product: CASSRQVSTDTQYF.

V usage is TRBV25-1 and J usage is TRBJ1-1; D is perhaps TRBD1 (6 bases). From germline, CDR1 is MGHDK and CDR2 SYGVNS. The V and J ends lost 11 bases and 10 bases respectively, with 8 bases between them. The CDR3 covers 8 residues. The CDR3 sequence: CAVGGAFF. The CDR3 DNA follows: TGTGCCGTAGGGGGAGCTTTCTTT. Full variable domain (remainder filled in from reference TRBV25-1 and TRBJ1-1): EADIYQTPRYLVIGTGKKITLECSQTMGHDKMYWYQQDPGMELHLIHYSYGVNSTEKGDLSSESTVSRIRTEHFPLTLESARPSHTSQYLCAVGGAFFGQGTRLTVV.

Here the CDR3 DNA reads TGTGCCAGCAGTTTGAGTGGTACCGGGGAGCTGTTTTTT. Residues: CASSLSGTGELFF. The V call is TRBV28, the J call TRBJ2-2; D is undetermined. Germline V gene lookup returns CDR1 MDHEN and CDR2 SYDVKM. The ends were cut back, 3 bases at V and 5 bases at J, with 7 bases in the middle. The CDR3 runs to 13 residues.

In the case of this clone: The junction differs from germline at one of its ends, possibly a read error. V and J are TRBV19 and TRBJ2-1; 7 bases are shared with TRBD1. CDR1 and CDR2 (germline): LNHDA, SQIVND (reference sequence). The CDR3 has 17 residues. The CDR3 nucleotides are TGTGCCAGTAGTATATCTAGTCTGGGACAGCCCTACGATGAGCAGTTCTTC. Amino acid sequence: CASSISSLGQPYDEQFF.

The J gene is TRBJ2-7, the V gene TRBV27, with D tentatively TRBD1 (6 bases). CDR1 is MNHEY and CDR2 is SMNVEV in the germline V gene (reference sequence). This CDR3 spans 12 amino acids. V was clipped by 5 bases and J by 6 bases, with 11 bases between them. The chain's CDR3 is CASSVTGSEQYF. The CDR3 DNA follows: TGTGCCAGCAGTGTTACAGGGTCCGAGCAGTACTTC.

The chain joins TRBV7-2 to TRBJ1-3; D may be TRBD1 (6 bases). Germline values: CDR1 SGHTA, CDR2 FQGNSA. The CDR3 contains 13 residues. The V gene lost 5 bases and the J gene lost 4 bases, with 9 bases spanning the gap. CDR3 amino acids: CASSRDIGNTIYF. The DNA for the CDR3 is TGTGCCAGCAGCCGGGACATCGGAAACACCATATATTTT.

The genes are TRBV7-3 and TRBJ1-1; 12 bases agree with TRBD1. The CDR3 consists of 18 residues. Germline-derived CDR1 and CDR2 are SGHTA and FQGTGA. V was pared by 1 base and J by 0 bases, with 6 bases of the junction left unmatched. The DNA for the CDR3 is TGTGCCAGCAGCTTAATCGGGACAGGGGGCGGGATGAACACTGAAGCTTTCTTT. Encoded protein: CASSLIGTGGGMNTEAFF.

The chain employs TRBV29-1 and TRBJ1-2, with 11 bases fitting TRBD1. CDR1 SQVTM and CDR2 ANQGSEA come from the germline V gene. This CDR3 has 16 amino acids. V trimming: 6 bases; J trimming: 3 bases; junction bases outside the gene matches: 12. This chain's CDR3 is CSVLKVPGQGDYGYTF. CDR3 in DNA: TGCAGCGTCCTTAAAGTCCCGGGACAGGGGGACTATGGCTACACCTTC.

The chain employs TRBV19 and TRBJ1-1, with 7 bases aligning to TRBD1. V lost 5 bases to trimming and J lost 0 bases; unmatched junction nucleotides: 6. The germline V gene encodes CDR1 LNHDA and CDR2 SQIVND (reference sequence). The CDR3 totals 15 residues. CDR3 nucleotide sequence: TGTGCCAGTAGTGCGACCGGACAGGTGAACACTGAAGCTTTCTTT. It encodes CASSATGQVNTEAFF.

With respect to this clone: The junction does not match germline at one end; this may be a read error. This rearrangement joins TRBV30 to TRBJ1-6; the D is unclear. The CDR3 spans 12 residues. Germline V gives CDR1 GTSNPN, CDR2 SVGIG (reference sequence). The CDR3 loop reads CAWRTYSSPLHF. CDR3 sequence (DNA): TGTGCCTGGAGGACATATAGTTCACCCCTCCACTTT.

The V gene is TRBV27, the J gene TRBJ2-5, with TRBD1 matching over 11 bases. CDR1 MNHEY and CDR2 SMNVEV come from the germline V gene (reference sequence). V lost 4 bases and J lost 5; bases outside the gene matches: 6. This CDR3 is 15 amino acids long. DNA of the CDR3: TGTGCCAGCAGTTCCGGACAGGGGGCGCTTGAGACCCAGTACTTC. It specifies CASSSGQGALETQYF.

V and J are TRBV13 and TRBJ2-7; 9 positions match TRBD2. The V gene's germline CDR1 is PRHDT and CDR2 FYEKMQ (reference sequence). V dropped 3 bases and J dropped 3; count of bases not matched to a gene: 3. The CDR3 length is 14 residues. The chain's CDR3 is CASSFRLADYEQYF. CDR3 sequence (DNA): TGTGCCAGCAGCTTCAGACTAGCGGACTACGAGCAGTACTTC.

The gene calls are TRBV7-9 and TRBJ1-1, with D hard to call. The CDR3 loop spans 13 amino acids. Germline CDR1 and CDR2: SEHNR and FQNEAQ (reference sequence). Trimming removed 1 base from V and 4 bases from J, with 7 bases in between. The CDR3 DNA reads TGTGCCAGCAGCTTAGAGGCTAGCACTGAAGCTTTCTTT. It codes for CASSLEASTEAFF.